The sequence of this T cell receptor (beta chain) was determined in a study of identical twins. A universal primer binding site was introduced by template switching. The final cDNA contained unique molecular identifiers. TCRdb reprocessed the 5' RACE reads via MiXCR and lists one record per CDR3 protein. Of hundreds of thousands of distinct CDR3 sequences listed, roughly 24% were seen once; the top ten hold just under 3%. This clonotype has a handful of counts. V shed 6 bases and J shed 10 bases, with 10 bases lying between them. The CDR3 is 11 amino acids. These records were also assigned to another study, of T cells expressing NK-cell markers.

This chain links TRBV12-3 or TRBV12-4 with TRBJ2-1, with D possibly matching TRBD2 (6 bases). The sequence came from a woman between 18 and 29 years old in good health. The sequenced material came from CD4+ T cells sorted from blood. CDR3 nucleotides: TGTGCCAGCAGCCGAGCGGGCGAGCAGTTCTTC. Its protein is CASSRAGEQFF.